The 7 T cell receptor beta chains reported below all come from one sample, sequenced in a study of blood T cells in healthy people across ages. For the second PCR, which ran for 7 to 11 cycles, a sample-barcoded 5' primer and a J-beta primer mix were used. A single record per CDR3 protein comes from TCRdb applying MiXCR to the 5' RACE reads. Of roughly 1,500,000 distinct CDR3 sequences listed, around 42% were seen once; the top ten hold 7% to 9.5%. Sequencing input: blood. Source of these receptors: a woman aged 18-30 years in good health.

A remark on this clonotype: This may arise from a read error, as a much more abundant clone is one base away. The chain recombines TRBV29-1 with TRBJ2-7; 7 bases fit TRBD2. This CDR3 has 14 amino acids. Germline-derived CDR1 and CDR2 are SQVTM and ANQGSEA. DNA of the CDR3: TGCAGCGTTGAAGCGGCTAGCGGTTCCTACGTGCAGTACTTC. Protein product: CSVEAASGSYVQYF.

The rearrangement joins TRBV6-6 to TRBJ2-3; D not certain. Germline CDR1 is MNHNY and CDR2 is SVGAGI (reference sequence). V dropped 7 bases and J dropped 5 bases, with 13 bases sitting between them. The CDR3 runs 13 residues. The CDR3 loop reads CASMGPSGDTQYF. DNA of the CDR3: TGTGCCAGCATGGGCCCCTCCGGAGATACGCAGTATTTT.

The J gene is TRBJ2-1, the V gene TRBV5-1; D may be TRBD2 (5 bases). The germline CDR1 and CDR2 sequences are SGHRS and YFSETQ. This CDR3 is built from 14 residues. V was cut by 4 bases and J by 5 bases, with 13 bases left in between. CDR3 region: CASSPPLANNEQFF. The DNA for the CDR3 is TGCGCCAGCAGCCCCCCGCTAGCTAACAATGAGCAGTTCTTC.

This clonotype was seen more than once but under ten times. This rearrangement joins TRBV5-6 to TRBJ1-2, with no clear D. The CDR3 is made up of 15 amino acids. V dropped 1 base and J dropped 2 bases, with 12 bases sitting between them. The V gene's germline CDR1 is SGHDT and CDR2 YYEEEE. CDR3 sequence (DNA): TGTGCCAGCAGCTTGTCGACTTTGGGGAACTATGGCTACACCTTC. Translating it yields CASSLSTLGNYGYTF.

This clonotype was picked up a small number of times. CDR3 protein: CSASRLAGITDTQYF. The CDR3 DNA is TGCAGTGCTAGTCGGCTAGCGGGTATCACAGATACGCAGTATTTT. The V gene is TRBV20-1, the J gene TRBJ2-3, with TRBD2 matching 8 bases. The CDR3 has 15 residues. The J segment lost 2 bases and the V segment lost 3 bases, leaving 7 bases of the junction unmatched. Germline CDR1 is DFQATT and CDR2 is SNEGSKA (reference sequence).

The chain has TRBV30 and TRBJ1-2; D remains ambiguous. This CDR3 has 12 amino acids. Germline assignment: CDR1 GTSNPN and CDR2 SVGIG (reference sequence). V lost 0 bases and J lost 4, with 6 bases in between. The CDR3 loop is CAWSVLTYGYTF. In DNA form, the CDR3 reads TGTGCCTGGAGTGTACTAACCTATGGCTACACCTTC.

In this sample, this clonotype turned up a few times. The chain is built from TRBV3-1 and TRBJ2-3; TRBD2 might be the D (6 bases). The V and J ends lost 5 bases and 6 bases respectively, with 9 bases between them. CDR3 length: 12 residues. Germline loops: CDR1 LGHDT, CDR2 YNNKEL (reference sequence). The CDR3 sequence is CASSMAGDTQYF. For the CDR3, the DNA is TGTGCCAGCAGCATGGCGGGGGATACGCAGTATTTT.